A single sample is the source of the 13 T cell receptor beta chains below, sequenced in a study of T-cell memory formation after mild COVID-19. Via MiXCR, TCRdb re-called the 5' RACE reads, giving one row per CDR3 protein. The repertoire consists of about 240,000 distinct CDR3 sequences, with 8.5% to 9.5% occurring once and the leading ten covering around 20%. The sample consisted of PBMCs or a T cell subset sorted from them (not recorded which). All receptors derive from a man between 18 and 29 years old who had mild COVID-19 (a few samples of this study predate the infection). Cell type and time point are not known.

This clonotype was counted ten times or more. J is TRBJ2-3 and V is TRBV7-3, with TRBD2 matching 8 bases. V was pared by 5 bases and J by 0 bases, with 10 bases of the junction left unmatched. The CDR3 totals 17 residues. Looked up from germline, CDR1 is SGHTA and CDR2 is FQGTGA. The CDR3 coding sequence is TGTGCCAGCAGCCCACAGAGTACTAGCGGAAGCACAGATACGCAGTATTTT. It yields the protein CASSPQSTSGSTDTQYF. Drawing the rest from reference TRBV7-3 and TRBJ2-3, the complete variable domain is GAGVSQTPSNKVTEKGKYVELRCDPISGHTALYWYRQSLGQGPEFLIYFQGTGAADDSGLPNDRFFAVRPEGSVSTLKIQRTERGDSAVYLCASSPQSTSGSTDTQYFGPGTRLTVL.

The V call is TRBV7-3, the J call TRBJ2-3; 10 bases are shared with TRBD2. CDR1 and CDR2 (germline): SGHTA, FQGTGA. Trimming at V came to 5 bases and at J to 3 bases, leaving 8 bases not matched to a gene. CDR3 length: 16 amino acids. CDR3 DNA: TGTGCCAGCAGCCGCGGGCTAGCGGGAGATACAGATACGCAGTATTTT. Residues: CASSRGLAGDTDTQYF.

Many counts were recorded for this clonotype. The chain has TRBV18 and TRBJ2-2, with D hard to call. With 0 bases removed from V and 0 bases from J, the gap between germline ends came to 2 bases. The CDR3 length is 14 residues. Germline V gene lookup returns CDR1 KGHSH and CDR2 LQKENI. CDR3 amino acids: CASSPPSNTGELFF. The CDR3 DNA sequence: TGTGCCAGCTCACCACCGTCGAACACCGGGGAGCTGTTTTTT.

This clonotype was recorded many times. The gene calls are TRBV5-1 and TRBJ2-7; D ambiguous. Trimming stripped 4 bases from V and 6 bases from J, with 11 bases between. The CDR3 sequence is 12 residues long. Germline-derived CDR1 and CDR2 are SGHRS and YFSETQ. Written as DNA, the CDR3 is TGCGCCAGCAGCACGACCCAAGGCGAGCAGTACTTC. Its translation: CASSTTQGEQYF.

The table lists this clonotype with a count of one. Written as DNA, the CDR3 is TGTGCCAGCAGTTTGGCTAACACGGAGACCCAGTACTTC. Translated, it gives CASSLANTETQYF. The chain couples TRBV28 to TRBJ2-5; D gene ambiguous. The CDR3 has 13 residues. Looked up from germline, CDR1 is MDHEN and CDR2 is SYDVKM. With 3 bases removed from V and 5 bases from J, the gap between germline ends came to 10 bases.

The DNA of the CDR3 is TGTGCCAGCAGTTTACAGGCCGGGGCGAACATTCAGTACTTC. It encodes CASSLQAGANIQYF. This chain links TRBV28 with TRBJ2-4; perhaps D is TRBD1 or TRBD2 (5 bases each). Deletions cut 2 bases from V and 7 bases from J, with 12 bases between. CDR1 is MDHEN, CDR2 SYDVKM, per germline. CDR3 length: 14 amino acids.

CDR3 amino acids: CASRSGQRSEKLFF. For the CDR3, the DNA is TGTGCCAGCAGGTCGGGACAACGGTCTGAAAAACTGTTTTTT. The chain joins TRBV7-2 to TRBJ1-4; D might be TRBD1 (6 bases). CDR3 length: 14 residues. V dropped 6 bases and J dropped 7 bases, with 15 bases sitting between them. Germline assignment: CDR1 SGHTA and CDR2 FQGNSA.

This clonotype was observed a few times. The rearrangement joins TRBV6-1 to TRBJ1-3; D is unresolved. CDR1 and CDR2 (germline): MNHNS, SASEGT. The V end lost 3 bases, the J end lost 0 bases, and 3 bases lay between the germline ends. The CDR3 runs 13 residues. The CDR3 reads CASSEDSGNTIYF. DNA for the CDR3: TGTGCCAGCAGTGAGGACTCTGGAAACACCATATATTTT.

The CDR3 region has the DNA TGTGCCAGCAGCCGTCCCGGGACAGGTGAGCAGTTCTTC. Its protein is CASSRPGTGEQFF. The chain has TRBV6-6 and TRBJ2-1; 8 positions match TRBD1. With V trimmed by 6 bases and J by 9 bases, 7 bases remained unmatched. The CDR3 spans 13 residues. Germline loops: CDR1 MNHNY, CDR2 SVGAGI (reference sequence).

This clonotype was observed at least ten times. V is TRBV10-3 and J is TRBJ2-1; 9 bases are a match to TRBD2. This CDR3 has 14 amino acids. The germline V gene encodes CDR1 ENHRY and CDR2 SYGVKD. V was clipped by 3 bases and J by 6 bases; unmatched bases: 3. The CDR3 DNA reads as TGTGCCATCAGTGATGGCGGGGGGGGCAATGAGCAGTTCTTC. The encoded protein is CAISDGGGGNEQFF.

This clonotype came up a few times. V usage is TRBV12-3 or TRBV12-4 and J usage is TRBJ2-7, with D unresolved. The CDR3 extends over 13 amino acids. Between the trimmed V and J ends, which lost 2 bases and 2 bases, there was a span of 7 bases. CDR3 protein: CASSLLGAYEQYV. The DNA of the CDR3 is TGTGCCAGCAGTTTACTAGGCGCCTACGAGCAGTACGTC.

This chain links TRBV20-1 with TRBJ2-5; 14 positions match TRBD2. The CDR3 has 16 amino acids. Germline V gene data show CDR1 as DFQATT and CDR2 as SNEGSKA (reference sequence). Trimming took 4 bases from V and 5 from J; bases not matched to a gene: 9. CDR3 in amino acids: CSANPWTSGGWETQYF. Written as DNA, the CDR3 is TGCAGTGCTAACCCCTGGACTAGCGGGGGGTGGGAGACCCAGTACTTC.

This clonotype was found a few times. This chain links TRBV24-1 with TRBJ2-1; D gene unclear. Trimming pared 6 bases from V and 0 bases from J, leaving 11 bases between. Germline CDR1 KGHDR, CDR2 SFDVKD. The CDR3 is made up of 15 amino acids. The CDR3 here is CATSPGSASYNEQFF. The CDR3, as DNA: TGTGCCACCAGTCCCGGATCCGCCTCCTACAATGAGCAGTTCTTC.